The sequence of this T cell receptor beta chain was determined in a study of shared clonotypes between healthy human individuals. Study details: Each donor had three CD4 naive, three CD4 memory, two CD8 naive and one CD8 memory plate.

This CDR3 is 14 amino acids long. Looked up from germline, CDR1 is SEHNR and CDR2 is FQNEAQ (reference sequence). Losses at the gene ends were 4 bases for V and 6 bases for J; bases not matched to a gene: 7. Study results and caveats: Among donors, the sharing of clonotypes was expected to be influenced by sequencing depth. It was only blood that was sampled, and tissue repertoires likely differ.

This clone was found once. The antigen remains undetermined. Original data processing: Filtering of immunoSEQ junctional sequences could not match full-length read filtering. Some clones are missing from TCRdb's copy, which holds only in-frame ones; the method was immunoSEQ multiplex PCR. Clone size and the V and J calls come from that table; the DNA yielded D and trimming. The data contain about 2.1 million clones, around 93% of them singletons. Terminally differentiated effector memory CD45RA+ cells were excluded by CCR7 positive selection of CD45RO-negative cells. Sequenced: naive CD8+ T cells from PBMCs. This TCR was sampled from a man younger than 35 in good health. Some clones in this sample may be carry-over from other donors' samples. The gene calls are TRBV7-9 and TRBJ2-7; 9 positions agree with TRBD1. The CDR3 here is CASSSGTGWVEQYF. CDR3 nucleotide sequence: TGTGCCAGCAGCTCCGGGACAGGGTGGGTCGAGCAGTACTTC.